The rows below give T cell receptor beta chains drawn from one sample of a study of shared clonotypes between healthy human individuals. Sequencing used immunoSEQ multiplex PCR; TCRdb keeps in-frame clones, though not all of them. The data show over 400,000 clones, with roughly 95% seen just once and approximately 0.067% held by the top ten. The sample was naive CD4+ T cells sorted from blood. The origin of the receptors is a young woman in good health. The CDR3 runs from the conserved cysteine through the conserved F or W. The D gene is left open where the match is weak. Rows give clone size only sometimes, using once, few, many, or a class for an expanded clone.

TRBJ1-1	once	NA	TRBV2	CASTLGHPNTEAFF	TGTGCCAGCACCCTAGGACATCCGAACACTGAAGCTTTCTTT
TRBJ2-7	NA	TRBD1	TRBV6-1	CASSVGGQGPYEQYF	TGTGCCAGCAGCGTCGGGGGACAGGGACCCTACGAGCAGTACTTC
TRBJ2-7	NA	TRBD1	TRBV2	CASTRAQGVGEQYF	TGTGCCAGCACCCGGGCGCAGGGGGTTGGCGAGCAGTACTTC
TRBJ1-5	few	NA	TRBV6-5	CASSRTWGQPQHF	TGTGCCAGCAGCCGAACCTGGGGTCAGCCCCAGCATTTT
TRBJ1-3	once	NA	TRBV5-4	CASSLGSSGNTIYF	TGTGCCAGCAGCTTAGGCAGCTCTGGAAACACCATATATTTT
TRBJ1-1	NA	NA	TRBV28	CASDTGAENTEAFF	TGTGCCAGCGACACCGGGGCAGAGAACACTGAAGCTTTCTTT
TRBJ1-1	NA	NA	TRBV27	CASKSVLGGAFF	TGTGCCAGCAAGAGCGTATTGGGGGGAGCTTTCTTT
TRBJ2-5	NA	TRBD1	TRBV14	CASSQGQGESRTQYF	TGTGCCAGCAGCCAAGGACAGGGGGAATCTCGGACCCAGTACTTC
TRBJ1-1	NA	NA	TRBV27	CASSGTVNTEAFF	TGTGCCAGCAGCGGGACGGTGAACACTGAAGCTTTCTTT
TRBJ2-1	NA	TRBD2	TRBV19	CASTLAGDGNEQFF	TGTGCCAGTACCCTAGCGGGAGATGGGAATGAGCAGTTCTTC
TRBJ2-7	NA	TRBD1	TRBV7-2	CASSEGQSSPYEQYF	TGTGCCAGCAGCGAGGGACAGAGTAGCCCCTACGAGCAGTACTTC
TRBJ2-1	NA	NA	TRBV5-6	CASSLGGEQFF	TGTGCCAGCAGCTTGGGAGGTGAGCAGTTCTTC
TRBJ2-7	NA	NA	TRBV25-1	CASSDPYEQYF	TGTGCCAGCAGTGACCCTTACGAGCAGTACTTC
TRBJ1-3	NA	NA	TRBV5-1	CASGTAGAGNTIYF	TGCGCCAGCGGGACGGCGGGAGCTGGAAACACCATATATTTT
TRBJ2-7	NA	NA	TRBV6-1	CASTLGPSSYEQYF	TGTGCCAGCACCCTCGGCCCGTCGTCCTACGAGCAGTACTTC
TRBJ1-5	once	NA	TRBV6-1	CASSEGHPNQPQHF	TGTGCCAGCAGTGAGGGACACCCCAATCAGCCCCAGCATTTT
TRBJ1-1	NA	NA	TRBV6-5	CASSYSGRGETEAFF	TGTGCCAGCAGTTACTCCGGCAGGGGCGAAACTGAAGCTTTCTTT
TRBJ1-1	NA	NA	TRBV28	CASSGFPGPQENTEAFF	TGTGCCAGCAGCGGGTTCCCAGGACCCCAGGAGAACACTGAAGCTTTCTTT
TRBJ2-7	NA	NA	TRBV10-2	CASSESSSYEQYF	TGCGCCAGCAGTGAATCTAGTTCCTACGAGCAGTACTTC
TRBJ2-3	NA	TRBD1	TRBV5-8	CASSDRTGYGFRTQYF	TGTGCCAGCAGCGACCGGACAGGGTATGGTTTTAGGACGCAGTATTTT
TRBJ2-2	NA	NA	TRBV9	CASSVDSSPRHTGELFF	TGTGCCAGCAGCGTAGATAGTAGCCCCAGGCACACCGGGGAGCTGTTTTTT
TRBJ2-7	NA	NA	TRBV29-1	CSVDSSNEQYF	TGCAGCGTTGATTCTTCGAACGAGCAGTACTTC
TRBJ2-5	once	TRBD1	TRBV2	CASSLGGTGNQETQYF	TGTGCCAGCAGCCTGGGTGGGACAGGCAACCAAGAGACCCAGTACTTC
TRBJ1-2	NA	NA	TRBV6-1	CASSEARNTNYGYTF	TGTGCCAGCAGTGAAGCTCGCAATACTAACTATGGCTACACCTTC
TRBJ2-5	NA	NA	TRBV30	CAWSGQETQYF	TGTGCCTGGAGTGGGCAAGAGACCCAGTACTTC
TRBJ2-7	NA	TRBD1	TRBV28	CASTLGQGLYEQYF	TGTGCCAGCACCCTGGGACAGGGTCTCTACGAGCAGTACTTC
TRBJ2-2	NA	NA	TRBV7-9	CASSIAGTGNTGELFF	TGTGCCAGCAGCATAGCCGGGACGGGGAACACCGGGGAGCTGTTTTTT
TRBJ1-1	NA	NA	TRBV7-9	CASRPMGTEAFF	TGTGCCAGCAGGCCAATGGGGACTGAAGCTTTCTTT
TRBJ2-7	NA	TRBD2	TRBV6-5	CAAGTSDPYEQYF	TGTGCCGCTGGGACTAGCGACCCCTACGAGCAGTACTTC
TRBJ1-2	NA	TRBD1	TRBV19	CASENTGTGGFGYTF	TGTGCCAGCGAGAATACCGGGACAGGGGGCTTTGGCTACACCTTC
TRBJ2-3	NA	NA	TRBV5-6	CASSRTDTQYF	TGTGCCAGCAGTAGAACAGATACGCAGTATTTT
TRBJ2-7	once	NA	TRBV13	CASSLGSGLPSSYEQYF	TGTGCCAGCAGCTTAGGCTCCGGGTTACCGAGCTCCTACGAGCAGTACTTC
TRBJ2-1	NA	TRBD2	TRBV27	CASSLRANWREGRSDSYNEQFF	TGTGCCAGCAGTTTACGAGCCAACTGGCGGGAGGGCCGTAGTGACTCCTACAATGAGCAGTTCTTC
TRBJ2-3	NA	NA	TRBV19	CATTYDLSTDTQYF	TGTGCCACCACCTACGACCTTAGCACAGATACGCAGTATTTT
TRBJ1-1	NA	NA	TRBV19	CASIAQGYTEAFF	TGTGCCAGTATCGCCCAGGGGTACACTGAAGCTTTCTTT
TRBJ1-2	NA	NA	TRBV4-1	CASSQGGGPFYGYTF	TGCGCCAGCAGCCAGGGCGGGGGTCCTTTTTATGGCTACACCTTC
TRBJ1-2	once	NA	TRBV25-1	CASSDSGVSYGYTF	TGTGCCAGCAGTGATTCCGGGGTCAGCTATGGCTACACCTTC
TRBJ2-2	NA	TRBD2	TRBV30	CAWTLAGRASGGELFF	TGTGCCTGGACCCTCGCTGGACGGGCTAGCGGCGGGGAGCTGTTTTTT
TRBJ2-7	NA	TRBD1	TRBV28	CASSLGTGVYEQYF	TGTGCCAGCAGTTTAGGGACAGGGGTCTACGAGCAGTACTTC
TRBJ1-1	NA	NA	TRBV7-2	CASSLLGTPMNTEAFF	TGTGCCAGCAGCTTACTCGGGACACCCATGAACACTGAAGCTTTCTTT
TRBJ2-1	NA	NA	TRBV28	CASSLYDEQFF	TGTGCCAGCAGTTTATATGATGAGCAGTTCTTC
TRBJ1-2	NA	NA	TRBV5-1	CASSWRGRPNYGYTF	TGCGCCAGCAGCTGGCGGGGCAGACCTAACTATGGCTACACCTTC
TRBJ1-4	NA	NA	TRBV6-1	CASSEQILKGALFF	TGTGCCAGCAGTGAACAGATTCTGAAAGGGGCACTGTTTTTT
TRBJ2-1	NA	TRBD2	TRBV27	CASSLSTSIYNEQFF	TGTGCCAGCAGTTTATCGACTAGCATATACAATGAGCAGTTCTTC
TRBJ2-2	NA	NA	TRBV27	CASSVAPGHLTGELFF	TGTGCCAGCAGTGTAGCACCGGGACACCTCACCGGGGAGCTGTTTTTT
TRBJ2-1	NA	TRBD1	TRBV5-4	CASSRRPGTGEIADNEQFF	TGTGCCAGCAGCCGGCGTCCCGGGACAGGGGAGATAGCGGACAATGAGCAGTTCTTC
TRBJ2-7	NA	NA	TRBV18	CASSPDGSYEQYF	TGTGCCAGCTCACCAGATGGTTCCTACGAGCAGTACTTC
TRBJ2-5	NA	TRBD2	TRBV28	CASRLGTSGGQETQYF	TGTGCCAGCAGACTAGGGACTAGCGGGGGACAAGAGACCCAGTACTTC
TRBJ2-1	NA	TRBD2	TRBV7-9	CASSLEVASGAYNEQFF	TGTGCCAGCAGCTTAGAGGTGGCTAGCGGGGCATACAATGAGCAGTTCTTC
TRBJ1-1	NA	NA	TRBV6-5	CASGRENTEAFF	TGTGCCAGCGGCCGGGAGAACACTGAAGCTTTCTTT
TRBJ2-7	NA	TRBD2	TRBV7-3	CASSLSLAGASEQYF	TGTGCCAGCAGCTTATCGTTAGCGGGGGCCTCCGAGCAGTACTTC
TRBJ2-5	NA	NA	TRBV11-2	CASSASGQTQYF	TGTGCCAGCAGCGCCAGCGGGCAGACCCAGTACTTC
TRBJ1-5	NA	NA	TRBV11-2	CASSGGNGQPQHF	TGTGCCAGCAGCGGGGGGAACGGTCAGCCCCAGCATTTT